This TCR beta chain was captured in a study of CD8+ T cells in alopecia areata. Study-wide results and caveats: Tofacitinib did not eliminate many expanded lesional clones from scalp or blood. Expanded CD8+ clones among the top 100, and scalp clonality, were significantly decreased by tofacitinib. Scalp samples also yield sequences of resident alphabeta T cells from normal skin.

Extraction and reverse transcription of RNA yielded cDNA as the sequencing template. Assay: immunoSEQ multiplex PCR; the TCRdb copy retains only in-frame clones and omits some. The data contain about 190,000 clones, approximately 56% of them singletons. Concerning this clone: Its antigen is still unknown.

V was shortened by 2 bases and J by 13 bases, with 15 bases between the two germline ends. Germline V CDR1 and CDR2: SGHAT, FQNNGV. The length of the CDR3 is 13 residues. Treatment in this sample: oral pan-JAK inhibitor, 5-10 mg twice daily. PBMCs provided sorted CD4+ and CD8+ T cells. Source: CD4+ T cells sorted from blood, taken at week 4, from a patient treated with tofacitinib. This receptor was obtained from a human donor with alopecia areata. The V call is TRBV11-2, the J call TRBJ2-1, with a weak D call TRBD2 (5 bases). CDR3 sequence: CASSLSREYRQFF. CDR3 sequence (DNA): TGTGCCAGCAGCTTATCGAGGGAATACCGTCAGTTCTTC.